The present TCR beta chain was sequenced within a study of cytomegalovirus exposure and HLA in healthy donors. The study's findings and limits: Researchers counted roughly 150 TCR beta chains as cytomegalovirus-associated.

The CDR3 extends over 16 amino acids. With V trimmed by 6 bases and J by 0 bases, 5 bases remained unmatched. Germline V gene data show CDR1 as SGHRS and CDR2 as YFSETQ. Details on this clone: Antigen: not known.

With 60 Vbeta and 13 Jbeta primers, the PCR was carried out. Under the authors' procedure: An analysis performed later counted about 80 million unique TCR beta chains (approximately 10 million of them shared). The method was immunoSEQ multiplex PCR; TCRdb's version includes in-frame clones alone and lacks a portion of them. D and trimming come from the DNA, and the V and J calls and clone size come from that table. The table has some 130,000 clones, 75% to 80% seen once; the top ten hold 0.94%. This TCR derives from a woman aged 55-70 years in good health and CMV-seronegative. V and J are TRBV5-1 and TRBJ2-3, with 12 bases aligning to TRBD2. The sequenced material came from PBMCs. Here the CDR3 reads CASKASGRVSTDTQYF. The CDR3 DNA is TGCGCCAGCAAGGCTAGCGGGAGGGTGAGCACAGATACGCAGTATTTT.